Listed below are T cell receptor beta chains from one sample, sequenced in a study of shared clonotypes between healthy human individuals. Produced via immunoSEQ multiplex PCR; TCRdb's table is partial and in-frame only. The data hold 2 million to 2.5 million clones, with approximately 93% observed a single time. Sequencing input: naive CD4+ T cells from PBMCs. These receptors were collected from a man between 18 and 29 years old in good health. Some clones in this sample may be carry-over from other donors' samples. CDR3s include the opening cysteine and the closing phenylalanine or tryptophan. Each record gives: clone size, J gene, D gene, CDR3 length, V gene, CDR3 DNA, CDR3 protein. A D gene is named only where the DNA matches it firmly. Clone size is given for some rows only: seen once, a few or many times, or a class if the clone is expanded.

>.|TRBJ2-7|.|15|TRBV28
TGTGCCAGCATCACGCAAGCACCCGGGATCCACGAGCAGTACTTC
CASITQAPGIHEQYF
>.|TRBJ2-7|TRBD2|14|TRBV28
TGTGCCAGCAGTTTAGGGGGGGGACCCTACGAGCAGTACTTC
CASSLGGGPYEQYF
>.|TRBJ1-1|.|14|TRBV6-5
TGTGCCAGCAGCCCAGACAGGTTCAACACTGAAGCTTTCTTT
CASSPDRFNTEAFF
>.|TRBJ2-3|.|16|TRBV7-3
TGTGCCAGCAGCTTATATACAGGCCTCGGGACAGATACGCAGTATTTT
CASSLYTGLGTDTQYF
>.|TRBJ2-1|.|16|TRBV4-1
TGCGCCAGCAGCCTAAGTAGTGGTAGCGGAGCCAATGAGCAGTTCTTC
CASSLSSGSGANEQFF
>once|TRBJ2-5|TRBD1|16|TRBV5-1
TGCGCCAGCACCTTCTCCGGGACAGGGGGCGCAGAGACCCAGTACTTC
CASTFSGTGGAETQYF
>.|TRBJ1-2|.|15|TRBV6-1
TGTGCCAGCAGTGAAGCCTCAGGGGCTGGCTATGGCTACACCTTC
CASSEASGAGYGYTF
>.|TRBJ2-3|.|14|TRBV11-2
TGTGCCAGCAGCTCGGAACAGAGTACAGATACGCAGTATTTT
CASSSEQSTDTQYF
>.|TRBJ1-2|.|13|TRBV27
TGTGCCAGCAGTTTTCGTCCTAACTATGGCTACACCTTC
CASSFRPNYGYTF
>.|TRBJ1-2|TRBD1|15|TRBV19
TGTGCCAGTAGTCGCAGGGACAGGGGGAACTATGGCTACACCTTC
CASSRRDRGNYGYTF
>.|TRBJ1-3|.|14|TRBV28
TGTGCCAGCAGTTTATGGGGTTCTGGAAACACCATATATTTT
CASSLWGSGNTIYF
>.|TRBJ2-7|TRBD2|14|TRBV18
TGTGCCAGCTCACCCGGGACTAGCGGCTACGAGCAGTACTTC
CASSPGTSGYEQYF
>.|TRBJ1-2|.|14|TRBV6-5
TGTGCCAGCAGTTACTCAGGGGGGCCTTATGGCTACACCTTC
CASSYSGGPYGYTF
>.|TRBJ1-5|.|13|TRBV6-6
TGTGCCAGCAGTTCTGGTTTCAATCAGCCCCAGCATTTT
CASSSGFNQPQHF
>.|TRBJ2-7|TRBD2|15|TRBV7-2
TGTGCCAGCAGCTTGGGGCTAGCGGGGGCCTACGAGCAGTACTTC
CASSLGLAGAYEQYF
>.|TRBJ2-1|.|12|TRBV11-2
TGTGCCAGCAGCTTATTTTCCCATGAGCAGTTCTTC
CASSLFSHEQFF
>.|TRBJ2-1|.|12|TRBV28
TGTGCCAGCAGTTTATCGGGCAATGAGCAGTTCTTC
CASSLSGNEQFF
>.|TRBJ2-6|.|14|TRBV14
TGTGCCAGCAGCCATCCCGGAGGGGCCAACGTCCTGACTTTC
CASSHPGGANVLTF
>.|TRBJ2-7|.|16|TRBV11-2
TGTGCCAGCAGCCCCGCCGACAGTGTCAGCTCCTACGAGCAGTACTTC
CASSPADSVSSYEQYF
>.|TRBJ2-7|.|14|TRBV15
TGTGCCACCAGCAGGGGGGACTTGCCCTACGAGCAGTACTTC
CATSRGDLPYEQYF
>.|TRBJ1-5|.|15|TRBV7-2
TGTGCCAGCAGCTTAATCGAGACCTTCAATCAGCCCCAGCATTTT
CASSLIETFNQPQHF
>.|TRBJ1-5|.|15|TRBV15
TGTGCCACCAGCAAGGGGACGGGGGGAGGTCAGCCCCAGCATTTT
CATSKGTGGGQPQHF
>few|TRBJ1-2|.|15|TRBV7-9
TGTGCCAGCAGCTTAGGGCAGGGTCCCGACTATGGCTACACCTTC
CASSLGQGPDYGYTF
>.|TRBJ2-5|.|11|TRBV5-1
TGCGCCAGCAGTTTTGCCCGGGCCCAGTACTTC
CASSFARAQYF
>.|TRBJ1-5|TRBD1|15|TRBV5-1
TGCGCCAGCAGCTTGGAGGGACAGGGGAATCAGCCCCAGCATTTT
CASSLEGQGNQPQHF
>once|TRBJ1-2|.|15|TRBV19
TGTGCCAGTAGTAGACCCCGGGACGGAAACTATGGCTACACCTTC
CASSRPRDGNYGYTF
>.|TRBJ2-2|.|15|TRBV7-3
TGTGCCAGCAGCTATGACACGGAGAACACCGGGGAGCTGTTTTTT
CASSYDTENTGELFF
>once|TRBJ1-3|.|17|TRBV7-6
TGTGCCAGCAGCTTATATGTCGGGGGGTTGGGTGGAAACACCATATATTTT
CASSLYVGGLGGNTIYF
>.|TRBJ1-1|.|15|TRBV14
TGTGCCAGCAGCCAGCTGGGAGGGCCCCTTGGTGAAGCTTTCTTT
CASSQLGGPLGEAFF
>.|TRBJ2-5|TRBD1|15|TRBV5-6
TGTGCCAGCAGCTTTCGGACAGGGGCGAGGGAGACCCAGTACTTC
CASSFRTGARETQYF
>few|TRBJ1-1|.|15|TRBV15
TGTGCCACCAGCCAGGAGGGGCCTTTTGACACTGAAGCTTTCTTT
CATSQEGPFDTEAFF
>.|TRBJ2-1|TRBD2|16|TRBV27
TGTGCCAGCAGTTTACGACTAGCGGGAGTGGACAATGAGCAGTTCTTC
CASSLRLAGVDNEQFF
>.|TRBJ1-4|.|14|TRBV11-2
TGTGCCAGCAGCTGGACAGTTCCGAATGAAAAACTGTTTTTT
CASSWTVPNEKLFF
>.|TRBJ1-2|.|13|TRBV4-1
TGCGCCAGCAGCCAAGCGACAGTCTATGGCTACACCTTC
CASSQATVYGYTF
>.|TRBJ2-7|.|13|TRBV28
TGTGCCAGCAGTTTAGTGAGGTCCTACGAGCAGTACTTC
CASSLVRSYEQYF
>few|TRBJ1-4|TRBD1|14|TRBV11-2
TGTGCCAGTAAACAGGGGGAATTAGGAGAAAAACTGTTTTTT
CASKQGELGEKLFF
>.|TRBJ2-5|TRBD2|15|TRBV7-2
TGTGCCAGCACCCCACAGCGGGGGGCAGGAGAGACCCAGTACTTC
CASTPQRGAGETQYF
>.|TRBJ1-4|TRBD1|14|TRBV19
TGTGCCAGTAGTATAGTGGGACAGAGGAATTATAGGTTTTTT
CASSIVGQRNYRFF
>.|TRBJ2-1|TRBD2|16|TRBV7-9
TGTGCCAGCAGCTTGACTAGCGGAAACTCCTACAATGAGCAGTTCTTC
CASSLTSGNSYNEQFF
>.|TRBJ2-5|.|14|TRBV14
TGTGCCAGCAGCCAAGATCACCTATTAGAGACCCAGTACTTC
CASSQDHLLETQYF
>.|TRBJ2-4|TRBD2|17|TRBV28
TGTGCCAGCAGTCCGGGACTAGCGGGAATAGCCAAAAACATTCAGTACTTC
CASSPGLAGIAKNIQYF
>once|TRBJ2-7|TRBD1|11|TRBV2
TGTGCCAGCAACAGGGGTCGGGAGCAGTACTTC
CASNRGREQYF
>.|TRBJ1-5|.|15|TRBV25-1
TGTGCCAGCAGTGCCCAGGACGGTAGCAATCAGCCCCAGCATTTT
CASSAQDGSNQPQHF
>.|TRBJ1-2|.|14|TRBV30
TGTGCCTGGAGTGTACGGGCCCCCGGCTTTGGCTACACCTTC
CAWSVRAPGFGYTF
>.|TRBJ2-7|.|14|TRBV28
TGTGCCAGCAGTCCCGGGAAGCTTCCCTACGAGCAGTACTTC
CASSPGKLPYEQYF
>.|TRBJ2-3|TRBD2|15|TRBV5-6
TGTGCCAGCAGCCCACTAGCGGGAGAAAGAGATACGCAGTATTTT
CASSPLAGERDTQYF
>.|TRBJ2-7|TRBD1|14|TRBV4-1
TGCGCCAGCAGCCCAGGACAGGGGGTGAACGAGCAGTACTTC
CASSPGQGVNEQYF
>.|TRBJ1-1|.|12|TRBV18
TGTGCCAGCTCACCGGAGAACACTGAAGCTTTCTTT
CASSPENTEAFF
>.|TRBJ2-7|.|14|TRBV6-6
TGTGCCAGCAGTTACCGGCTAACCTCCTACGAGCAGTACTTC
CASSYRLTSYEQYF
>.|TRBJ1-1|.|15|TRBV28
TGTGCCAGCAGTTTGGGGGACGGCTGGAACACTGAAGCTTTCTTT
CASSLGDGWNTEAFF
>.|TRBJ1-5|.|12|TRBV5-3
TGTGCCAGCAGCTCCGTCGGGGAGCCCCAGCATTTT
CASSSVGEPQHF
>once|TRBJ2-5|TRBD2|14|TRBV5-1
TGCGCCAGCAGCTTGCGGGAGGTAGAAGAGACCCAGTACTTC
CASSLREVEETQYF
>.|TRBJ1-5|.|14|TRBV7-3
TGTGCCAGCAGCTCAAGGGATAGCAATCAGCCCCAGCATTTT
CASSSRDSNQPQHF
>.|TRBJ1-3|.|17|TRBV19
TGTGCCAGTAGTAGACATCTGGACAGCGCTACCGGAAACACCATATATTTT
CASSRHLDSATGNTIYF
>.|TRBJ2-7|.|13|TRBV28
TGTGCCAGCACCCCGGCCACGGAGGGCGAGCAGTACTTC
CASTPATEGEQYF
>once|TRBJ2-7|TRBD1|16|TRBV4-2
TGTGCCAGCAGCCAAGGCGGGACAGGGGGCTCATACGAGCAGTACTTC
CASSQGGTGGSYEQYF